One sample yielded the 13 T cell receptor beta chains listed below, sequenced in a study of CXCR3-negative and CXCR3-positive naive CD8 T cells. The libraries of TRB cDNA were prepared using 5' RACE with UMI labels. TCRdb re-called the 5' RACE reads and gives one entry per CDR3 protein, without DNA. The sample holds approximately 70,000 distinct CDR3 sequences. Sample: naive CXCR3- CD8+ T cells from blood. Noted subset: CD45RO-CCR7+CD27+CD95- naive CD8+ T cells lacking CXCR3 (TNR3-). These receptor sequences come from a human donor in good health. Some clones in this sample may be carry-over from other donors' samples.

This chain uses TRBV25-1 with TRBJ1-2; TCRdb names TRBD1, which stays unverified in the absence of DNA. Germline V CDR1 and CDR2: MGHDK, SYGVNS. The CDR3 has 11 residues. CDR3 region: CASTTGYGYTF.

V gene TRBV7-9 combines with J gene TRBJ2-7; the TRBD1 assignment by TCRdb is unverifiable without DNA. From germline, CDR1 is SEHNR and CDR2 FQNEAQ (reference sequence). The CDR3 runs 15 residues. CDR3 in amino acids: CASSLGGQSAYEQYF.

This chain joins TRBV29-1 and TRBJ1-1; there is no DNA to check the TCRdb D call of TRBD1. Germline values: CDR1 SQVTM, CDR2 ANQGSEA. The CDR3 is 13 amino acids. CDR3 region: CSVATDGGTEAFF.

V gene TRBV29-1 combines with J gene TRBJ2-2; checking the TCRdb D call of TRBD1 is not possible without DNA. CDR1 and CDR2 (germline): SQVTM, ANQGSEA. This CDR3 region has 15 residues. The CDR3 protein is CSVENPGVETGELFF.

The V and J genes are TRBV6-5 and TRBJ2-1; TCRdb picks TRBD1, but there is no DNA to check that call. Germline V gene lookup returns CDR1 MNHEY and CDR2 SVGAGI. CDR3 length equals 14 residues. The CDR3 reads CASSSGGRYNEQFF.

V usage is TRBV29-1 and J usage is TRBJ2-1; TCRdb names TRBD1, which stays unverified in the absence of DNA. Germline V gene lookup returns CDR1 SQVTM and CDR2 ANQGSEA. The CDR3 is made up of 15 amino acids. The CDR3 sequence: CSVSLGGAAWDEQFF.

The chain couples TRBV2 to TRBJ1-1. The CDR3 covers 14 residues. CDR1 and CDR2 from the germline V gene are SNHLY and FYNNEI. The CDR3 loop is CASSDAGLPPEAFF.

The rearrangement joins TRBV27 to TRBJ1-5. Germline values: CDR1 MNHEY, CDR2 SMNVEV (reference sequence). This CDR3 is built from 16 residues. CDR3 residues: CASSLSGSYSNQPQHF.

V usage is TRBV11-3 and J usage is TRBJ2-7; as DNA is missing, the TRBD1 call by TCRdb cannot be tested. The length of the CDR3 is 14 residues. The V gene's germline CDR1 is SGHNT and CDR2 YENEEA. This CDR3 is CASSPPWTAYEQYF. Supplemented by reference TRBV11-3 and TRBJ2-7, the full variable domain reads EAGVVQSPRYKIIEKKQPVAFWCNPISGHNTLYWYLQNLGQGPELLIRYENEEAVDDSQLPKDRFSAERLKGVDSTLKIQPAELGDSAVYLCASSPPWTAYEQYFGPGTRLTVT.

This chain uses TRBV15 with TRBJ2-2. Germline lookup yields CDR1 LNHNV and CDR2 YYDKDF (reference sequence). This CDR3 has 14 amino acids. The CDR3 here is CATSKDRLTGELFF.

V and J are TRBV6-5 and TRBJ2-1. Germline V CDR1 and CDR2: MNHEY, SVGAGI. The CDR3 sequence is 14 residues long. Here the CDR3 reads CASSYSTSRYEQYF.

This sequence joins TRBV29-1 and TRBJ2-7; TCRdb's D gene call, TRBD2, goes unchecked for lack of DNA. CDR1 SQVTM and CDR2 ANQGSEA come from the germline V gene. CDR3 length: 11 residues. CDR3 region: CSVDGADEQYF.

The V call is TRBV15, the J call TRBJ2-1; TCRdb's assignment of TRBD1 cannot be checked, as there is no DNA. The CDR3 runs 14 residues. Looked up from germline, CDR1 is LNHNV and CDR2 is YYDKDF (reference sequence). The CDR3 spells CATSRDMGVNEQFF.